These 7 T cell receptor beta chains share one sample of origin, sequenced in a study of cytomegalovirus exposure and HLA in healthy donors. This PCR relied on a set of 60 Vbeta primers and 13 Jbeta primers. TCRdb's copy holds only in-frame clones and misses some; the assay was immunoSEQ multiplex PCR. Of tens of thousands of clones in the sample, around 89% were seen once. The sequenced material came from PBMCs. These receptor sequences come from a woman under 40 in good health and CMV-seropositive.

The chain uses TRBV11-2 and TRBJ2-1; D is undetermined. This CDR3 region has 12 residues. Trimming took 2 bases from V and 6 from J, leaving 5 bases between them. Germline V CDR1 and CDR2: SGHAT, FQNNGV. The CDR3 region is CASSLYPNEQFF. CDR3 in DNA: TGTGCCAGCAGCTTATATCCCAATGAGCAGTTCTTC.

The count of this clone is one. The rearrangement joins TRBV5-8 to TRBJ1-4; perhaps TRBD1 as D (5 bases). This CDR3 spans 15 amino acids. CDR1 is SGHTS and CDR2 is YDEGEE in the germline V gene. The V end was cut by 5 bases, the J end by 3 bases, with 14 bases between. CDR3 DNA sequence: TGTGCCAGCAGGAGCTGGGGGGGGGCTAATGAAAAACTGTTTTTT. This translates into CASRSWGGANEKLFF.

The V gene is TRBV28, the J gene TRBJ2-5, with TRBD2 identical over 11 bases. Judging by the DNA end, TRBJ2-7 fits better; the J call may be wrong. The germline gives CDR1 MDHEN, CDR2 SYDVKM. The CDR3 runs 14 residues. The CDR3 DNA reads TGTGCCAGCAGTTCTAGCGGGAGGTCCTACGAGCAGTACTTC. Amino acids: CASSSSGRSYEQYF.

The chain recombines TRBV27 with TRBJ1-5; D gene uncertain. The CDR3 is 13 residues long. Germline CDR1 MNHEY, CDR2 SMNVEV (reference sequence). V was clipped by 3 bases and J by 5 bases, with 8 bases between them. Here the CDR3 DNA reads TGTGCCAGCAGTTTGGCGCGGGATCAGCCCCAGCATTTT. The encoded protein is CASSLARDQPQHF.

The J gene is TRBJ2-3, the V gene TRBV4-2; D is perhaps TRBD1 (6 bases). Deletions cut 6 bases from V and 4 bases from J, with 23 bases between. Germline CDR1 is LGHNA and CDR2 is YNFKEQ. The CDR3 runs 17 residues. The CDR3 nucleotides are TGTGCCAGCAGGGGGGTCACACAGGGAAGGTTCGCAGATACGCAGTATTTT. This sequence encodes CASRGVTQGRFADTQYF.

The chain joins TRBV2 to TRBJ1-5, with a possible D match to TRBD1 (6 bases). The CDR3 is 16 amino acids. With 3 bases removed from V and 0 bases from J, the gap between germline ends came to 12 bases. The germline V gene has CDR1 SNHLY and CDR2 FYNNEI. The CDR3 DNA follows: TGTGCCAGCAGTGACAGGGGTCATAATAGCAATCAGCCCCAGCATTTT. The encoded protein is CASSDRGHNSNQPQHF.

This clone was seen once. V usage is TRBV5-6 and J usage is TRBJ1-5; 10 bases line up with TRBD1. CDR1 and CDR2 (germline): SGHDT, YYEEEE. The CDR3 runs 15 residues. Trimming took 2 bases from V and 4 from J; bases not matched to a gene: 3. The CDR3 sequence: CASSLGTGVNQPQHF. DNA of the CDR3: TGTGCCAGCAGCTTAGGGACAGGGGTTAATCAGCCCCAGCATTTT.